The rows below give T cell receptor beta chains drawn from one sample of a study of T cells after posttransplantation cyclophosphamide. The repertoire was sequenced with immunoSEQ multiplex PCR; TCRdb's copy has only in-frame clones and lacks some. This sample comprises around 34,000 clones, none seen once only. Sequences were obtained from PBMCs. Receptors were obtained from a woman between 45 and 65 years old in good health and a related stem cell transplant donor. Both conserved end residues are part of each CDR3. The D gene is left open where the match is weak. Size values are once, few and many counts, or a class for expanded clones, and some rows have none.

V gene	D gene	clone size	J gene	CDR3 protein	CDR3 DNA
TRBV7-8	-	many	TRBJ1-5	CASSLAPGDLRPQHF	TGTGCCAGCAGCTTAGCGCCAGGGGATCTACGGCCCCAGCATTTT
TRBV19	-	many	TRBJ2-7	CASRTPSSYEQYF	TGTGCCAGTAGGACACCCTCCTCCTACGAGCAGTACTTC
TRBV18	-	many	TRBJ2-7	CASSLGQSNEQYF	TGTGCCAGCTCACTTGGACAGTCTAACGAGCAGTACTTC
TRBV27	-	many	TRBJ1-1	CASSLSRGNTEAFF	TGTGCCAGCAGTTTATCCCGGGGGAACACTGAAGCTTTCTTT
TRBV10-3	-	many	TRBJ2-1	CAISESRDEQFF	TGTGCCATCAGTGAGTCTAGAGATGAGCAGTTCTTC
TRBV30	TRBD1	few	TRBJ2-7	CAWNRDRGREQYF	TGTGCCTGGAACCGGGACAGGGGTCGCGAGCAGTACTTC
TRBV19	-	many	TRBJ2-1	CASSGRQRTAFNEQFF	TGTGCCAGTAGTGGACGCCAAAGGACAGCCTTTAATGAGCAGTTCTTC
TRBV6-1	-	many	TRBJ1-2	CASSDPRSGGGYGYTF	TGTGCCAGCAGTGACCCGCGGAGTGGAGGGGGTTATGGCTACACCTTC
TRBV2	TRBD2	many	TRBJ2-7	CASSRRVAGGEQYF	TGTGCCAGCAGTCGGAGGGTAGCGGGAGGCGAGCAGTACTTC
TRBV5-1	-	many	TRBJ2-3	CASSPRDSATDTQYF	TGCGCCAGCAGCCCCCGGGACTCGGCCACAGATACGCAGTATTTT
TRBV18	-	few	TRBJ2-5	CASSQGLQETQYF	TGTGCCAGCTCCCAGGGTCTCCAAGAGACCCAGTACTTC
TRBV9	TRBD2	few	TRBJ2-2	CASSIRRGLAGGPGGELFF	TGTGCCAGCAGCATCCGACGAGGACTAGCGGGAGGGCCGGGCGGGGAGCTGTTTTTT
TRBV6-5	-	few	TRBJ2-3	CASRRARSWTDTQYF	TGTGCCAGCCGGAGAGCGAGGTCCTGGACAGATACGCAGTATTTT
TRBV19	-	many	TRBJ2-5	CASSIEAETQYF	TGTGCCAGTAGTATAGAGGCAGAGACCCAGTACTTC
TRBV12-3/TRBV12-4	TRBD2	many	TRBJ2-3	CASSLGGRLAGDRNTDTQYF	TGTGCCAGCAGTTTGGGAGGGCGACTAGCGGGGGACCGGAACACAGATACGCAGTATTTT
TRBV7-8	-	many	TRBJ1-5	CASSLARRVRNQPQHF	TGTGCCAGCAGCTTAGCTAGAAGGGTTAGGAATCAGCCCCAGCATTTT
TRBV2	TRBD2	many	TRBJ2-1	CASSEAASGLPFDYDEQFF	TGTGCCAGCAGTGAAGCGGCTAGCGGGCTCCCCTTTGACTACGATGAGCAGTTCTTC
TRBV12-3/TRBV12-4	-	many	TRBJ1-1	CASSLARDTEAFF	TGTGCCAGCAGTTTAGCACGGGACACTGAAGCTTTCTTT
TRBV11-2	-	many	TRBJ1-3	CASSSGQTIYF	TGTGCCAGCAGCTCCGGACAAACCATATATTTT
TRBV27	TRBD1	many	TRBJ1-5	CASSRDRGDQPQHF	TGTGCCAGCAGCCGTGACAGGGGGGATCAGCCCCAGCATTTT
TRBV7-3	TRBD1	many	TRBJ1-1	CASSFAGGGTEAFF	TGTGCCAGCAGCTTTGCAGGGGGCGGGACTGAAGCTTTCTTT
TRBV6-6	-	many	TRBJ2-2	CAGKPDSYGELFF	TGTGCCGGAAAGCCCGACAGTTACGGGGAGCTGTTTTTT
TRBV18	TRBD2	many	TRBJ2-2	CASSPTSVGSGTGELFF	TGTGCCAGCTCACCCACTAGCGTGGGGAGTGGGACCGGGGAGCTGTTTTTT
TRBV7-6	-	many	TRBJ1-5	CASSPGGQPQHF	TGTGCCAGCAGTCCGGGGGGTCAGCCCCAGCATTTT
TRBV18	TRBD2	many	TRBJ2-1	CASSPPTSGGNEQFF	TGTGCCAGCTCACCCCCAACTAGCGGCGGGAATGAGCAGTTCTTC
TRBV18	-	-	TRBJ1-2	CASSPTPGGARSALFNYGYTF	TGTGCCAGCTCACCAACCCCCGGGGGGGCCCGAAGCGCCCTCTTTAACTATGGCTACACCTTC
TRBV5-8	TRBD2	many	TRBJ2-3	CASSLGAGAVADTQYF	TGTGCCAGCAGCTTGGGAGCGGGAGCTGTCGCAGATACGCAGTATTTT
TRBV19	-	many	TRBJ2-7	CASSTGSGIRQYF	TGTGCCAGTAGTACGGGGTCGGGAATTCGGCAGTACTTC
TRBV7-8	-	few	TRBJ1-5	CASSLVQGQPQHF	TGTGCCAGCAGCTTAGTACAGGGTCAGCCCCAGCATTTT
TRBV10-3	-	many	TRBJ2-7	CAISPLGSYEQYF	TGTGCCATCAGCCCCCTAGGCTCCTACGAGCAGTACTTC
TRBV6-5	-	many	TRBJ1-2	CASSFGGAGYTF	TGTGCCAGCAGTTTTGGGGGGGCTGGCTACACCTTC
TRBV15	-	-	TRBJ2-3	CATSRDRAAEDTKYF	TGTGCCACCAGCAGAGACAGGGCGGCAGAAGATACGAAGTATTTT